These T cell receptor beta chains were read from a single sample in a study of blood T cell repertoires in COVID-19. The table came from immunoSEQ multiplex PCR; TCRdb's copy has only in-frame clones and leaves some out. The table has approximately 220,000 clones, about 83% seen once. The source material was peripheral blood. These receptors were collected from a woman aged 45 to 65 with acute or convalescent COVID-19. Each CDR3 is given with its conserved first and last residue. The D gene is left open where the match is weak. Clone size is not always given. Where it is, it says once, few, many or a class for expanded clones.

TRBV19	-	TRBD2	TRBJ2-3	TGTGCCAGTAGTATTGGAACGACTAGCGGCCCCACAGATACGCAGTATTTT	CASSIGTTSGPTDTQYF
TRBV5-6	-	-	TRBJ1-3	TGTGCCAGCAGCTTGGGCACAGTCTCTGGAAACACCATATATTTT	CASSLGTVSGNTIYF
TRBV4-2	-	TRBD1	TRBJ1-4	TGTGCCAGCAGCCAAGGAGCCGGGACAGGGGAAGAAGAAAAACTGTTTTTT	CASSQGAGTGEEEKLFF
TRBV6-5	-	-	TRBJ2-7	TGTGCCAGCAGAGCAGGCACCGGCTACGAGCAGTACTTC	CASRAGTGYEQYF
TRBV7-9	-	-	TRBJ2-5	TGTGCCAGCAGCTCCAGCGCCCAAGAGACCCAGTACTTC	CASSSSAQETQYF
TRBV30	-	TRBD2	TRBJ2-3	TGTGCCTGGAGGTCCGGTAGCGGGAGAGAGGGGATCACAGATACGCAGTATTTT	CAWRSGSGREGITDTQYF
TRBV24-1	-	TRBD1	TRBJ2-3	TGTGCCACCAGTGATGGTGGGACAGGCCATCCAGATACGCAGTATTTT	CATSDGGTGHPDTQYF
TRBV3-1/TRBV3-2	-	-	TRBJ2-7	TGTGCCAGCAGCCGAGGTGGCCGTTACGAGCAGTACTTC	CASSRGGRYEQYF
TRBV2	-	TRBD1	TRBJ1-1	TGTGCCAAGGGGTCAGGGGGAAACACTGAAGCTTTCTTT	CAKGSGGNTEAFF
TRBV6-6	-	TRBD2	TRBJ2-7	TGTGCCAGCCGATTAGAAGCGGGAGCTTATTACGAGCAGTACTTC	CASRLEAGAYYEQYF
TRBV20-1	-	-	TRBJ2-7	TGCAGTGCTGCACTAGTAAGCGAGCAGTACTTC	CSAALVSEQYF
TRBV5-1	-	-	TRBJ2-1	TGCGCCAGCAGCCCCCTGGACAATTCCTACAATGAGCAGTTCTTC	CASSPLDNSYNEQFF
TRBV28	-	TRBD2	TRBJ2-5	TGTGCCAGCAGTTCCGGACTAGTAGAGACCCAGTACTTC	CASSSGLVETQYF
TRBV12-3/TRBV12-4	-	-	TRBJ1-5	TGTGCCAGCAGTATCGGAGGGGTCCAGCCCCAGCATTTT	CASSIGGVQPQHF
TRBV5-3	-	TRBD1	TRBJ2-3	TGTGCCAGAAGCCTAAGGGGGCCCACAGATACGCAGTATTTT	CARSLRGPTDTQYF
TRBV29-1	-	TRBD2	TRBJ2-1	TGCAGCGTTTTCCTAGCGGCGACCTACAATGAGCAGTTCTTC	CSVFLAATYNEQFF
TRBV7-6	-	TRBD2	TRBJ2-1	TGTGCCAGCAGCTTAGTGGGGACTATGCCGTATGAGCAGTTCTTC	CASSLVGTMPYEQFF
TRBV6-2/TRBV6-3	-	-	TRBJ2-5	TGTGCCAGCAGTTTCGGGTTTTCCTCCCCCCAAGAGACCCAGTACTTC	CASSFGFSSPQETQYF
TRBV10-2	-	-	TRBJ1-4	TGCGCCAGCACGCGAGGAGAATTTAATGAAAAACTGTTTTTT	CASTRGEFNEKLFF
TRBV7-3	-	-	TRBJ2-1	TGTGCCAGCAGCCTCCGGGGCGGGATGTTGGAGCAGTTCTTC	CASSLRGGMLEQFF
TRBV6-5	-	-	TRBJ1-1	TGTGCCAGCACACCCAGTTTGAACACTGAAGCTTTCTTT	CASTPSLNTEAFF
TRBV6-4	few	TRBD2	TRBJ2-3	TGTGCCCGCCGTACCTCAGCGGGAGAGAGGACAGATACGCAGTATTTT	CARRTSAGERTDTQYF
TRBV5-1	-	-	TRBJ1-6	TGCGCCAGCAGCTTGGAACGGGGTATCAATTCACCCCTCCACTTT	CASSLERGINSPLHF
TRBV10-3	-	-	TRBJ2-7	TGTGCCATCAGTTCGGACTTGTTTAACTACGAGCAGTACTTC	CAISSDLFNYEQYF
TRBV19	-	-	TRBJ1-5	TGTGCCAGTAGTATAGATACCCGGCAGCCCCAGCATTTT	CASSIDTRQPQHF
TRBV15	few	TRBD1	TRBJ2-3	TGTGCCACCAGCAGAGCAGGGGGAGCGGATACGCAGTATTTT	CATSRAGGADTQYF
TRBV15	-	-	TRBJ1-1	TGTGCCACCAGCAGAAAGGGGGATACTGAAGCTTTCTTT	CATSRKGDTEAFF
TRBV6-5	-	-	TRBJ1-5	TGTGCCAGCGGCTCCCTGGGGGCAGGCAATCAGCCCCAGCATTTT	CASGSLGAGNQPQHF
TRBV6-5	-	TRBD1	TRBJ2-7	TGTGCCAGCAGTTCAGGGGGACAAGGCTACGAGCAGTACTTC	CASSSGGQGYEQYF
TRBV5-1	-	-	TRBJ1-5	TGCGCCAGCAGCTTACAGGGAACCCTCAATCAGCCCCAGCATTTT	CASSLQGTLNQPQHF
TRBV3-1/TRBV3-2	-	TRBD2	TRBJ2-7	TGTGCCAGCAGCCACCCGGGACTAGCGGGCTACGAGCAGTACTTC	CASSHPGLAGYEQYF
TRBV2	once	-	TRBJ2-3	TGTGCCAGCAGTGAACGGGATACGCAGTATTTT	CASSERDTQYF